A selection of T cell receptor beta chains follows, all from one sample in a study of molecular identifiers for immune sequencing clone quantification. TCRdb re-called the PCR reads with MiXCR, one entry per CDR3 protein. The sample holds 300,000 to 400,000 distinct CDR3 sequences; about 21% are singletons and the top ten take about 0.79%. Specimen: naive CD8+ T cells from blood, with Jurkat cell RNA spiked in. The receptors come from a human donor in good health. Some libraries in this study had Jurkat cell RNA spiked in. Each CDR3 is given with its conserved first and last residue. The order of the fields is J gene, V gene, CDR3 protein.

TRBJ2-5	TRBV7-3	CASSPGHRGEETQYF
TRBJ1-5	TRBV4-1	CASSQELDIGPQHF
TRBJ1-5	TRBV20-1	CSASAGTGVRVYSNQPQHF
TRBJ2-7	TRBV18	CASSPERGGGKYEQYF
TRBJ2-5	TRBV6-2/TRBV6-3	CASSYGGDGLQETQYF
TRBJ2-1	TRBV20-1	CSARAAPYSGSHNEQFF
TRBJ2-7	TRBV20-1	CSATTGPYEQYF
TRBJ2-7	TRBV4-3	CASSHRPLGSYEQYF
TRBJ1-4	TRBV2	CASSLQGPNEKLFF
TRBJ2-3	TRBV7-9	CASSPRRASGSSDTQYF
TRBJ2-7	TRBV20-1	CSAIETGPTYEQYF
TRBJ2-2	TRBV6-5	CASSFGTETGGLFF
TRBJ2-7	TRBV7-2	CASSLALRSEQYF
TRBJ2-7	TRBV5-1	CASSLAGRVSYEQYF
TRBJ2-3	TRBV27	CASSPPGPVTDTQYF
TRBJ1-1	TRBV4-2	CASSQVGSGMNTEAFF
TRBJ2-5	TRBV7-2	CASSSGTSDRQGETQYF
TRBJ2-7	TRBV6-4	CASSYPGTSGSYEQYF
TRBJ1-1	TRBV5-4	CASSDGLPTEAFF
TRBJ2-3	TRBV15	CATSGTGVGDTQYF
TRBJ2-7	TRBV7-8	CASSSINSWAYEQYF
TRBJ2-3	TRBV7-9	CASSSGQDTQYF
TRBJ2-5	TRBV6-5	CASPRSPRRGYQETQYF